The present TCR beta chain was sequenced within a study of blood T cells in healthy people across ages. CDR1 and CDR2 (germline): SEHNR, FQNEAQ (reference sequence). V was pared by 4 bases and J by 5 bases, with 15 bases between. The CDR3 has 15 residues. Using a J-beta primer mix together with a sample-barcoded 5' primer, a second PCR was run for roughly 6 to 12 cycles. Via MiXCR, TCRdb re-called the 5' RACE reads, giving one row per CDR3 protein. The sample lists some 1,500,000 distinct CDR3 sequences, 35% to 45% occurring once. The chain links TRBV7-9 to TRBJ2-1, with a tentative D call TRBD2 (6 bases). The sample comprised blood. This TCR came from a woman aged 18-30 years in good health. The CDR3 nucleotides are TGTGCCAGCAGCTCCCCGGGACTGCCGAACAATGAGCAGTTCTTC. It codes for CASSSPGLPNNEQFF.